This TCR beta chain comes out of a study of blood T cell repertoires in COVID-19. Overall study context: Material from acute and convalescent COVID-19 was sourced from the United States, Italy and Spain.

Methods used by the authors: Using reference gene primer amplification, nucleated cell counts were estimated. Using immunoSEQ multiplex PCR, the repertoire was profiled, and TCRdb retains in-frame clones only, with some absent. V, J and clone size are those of that table, while D and trimming were read from the DNA. The data contain about 70,000 clones, roughly 84% of them singletons. With 8 bases removed from V and 0 bases from J, the gap between germline ends came to 13 bases. The CDR3 runs to 13 residues. The germline gives CDR1 SQVTM, CDR2 ANQGSEA. The chain couples TRBV29-1 to TRBJ2-5, with a possible D match to TRBD1 (7 bases). This receptor was identified in a woman under 30 with acute or convalescent COVID-19. The sample taken for sequencing was peripheral blood. CDR3 nucleotides: TGCAGCACTCAGGGGGACTACCAAGAGACCCAGTACTTC. Amino acids: CSTQGDYQETQYF. Looking up the rest from reference TRBV29-1 and TRBJ2-5 gives the full variable domain: SAVISQKPSRDICQRGTSLTIQCQVDSQVTMMFWYRQQPGQSLTLIATANQGSEATYESGFVIDKFPISRPNLTFSTLTVSNMSPEDSSIYLCSTQGDYQETQYFGPGTRLLVL.